These 14 T cell receptor beta chains came from one sample sequenced in a study of blood T cell repertoires in COVID-19. Repertoires were generated with immunoSEQ multiplex PCR, while TCRdb's copy carries only in-frame clones and drops some. In the table there are a few hundred thousand clones, approximately 85% of which are singletons. Source material: peripheral blood. The receptors stem from a human donor in a cohort sampled during active COVID-19.

The chain couples TRBV7-3 to TRBJ1-6, with a possible D match to TRBD1 (5 bases). Trimming removed 5 bases at V and 9 bases at J, with 17 bases between. This CDR3 is 15 amino acids long. The germline V gene encodes CDR1 SGHTA and CDR2 FQGTGA. The CDR3 loop reads CASSQAGGRSSPLHF. As DNA, the CDR3 is TGTGCCAGCAGCCAAGCGGGGGGAAGGAGTTCACCCCTCCACTTT.

The chain carries TRBV9 and TRBJ1-1; D perhaps matches TRBD1 (6 bases). The V end was cut by 4 bases, the J end by 3 bases, with 22 bases between. The CDR3 is made up of 17 amino acids. Per germline, CDR1 SGDLS and CDR2 YYNGEE. CDR3 nucleotides: TGTGCCAGCAGCCCCCAATCCCCCGGGACACCGGACACTGAAGCTTTCTTT. It encodes CASSPQSPGTPDTEAFF.

This clone was observed once. The chain is built from TRBV6-5 and TRBJ2-4; 9 bases are a match to TRBD1. The trim removed 4 bases at V and 4 bases at J, leaving 5 bases unmatched. Germline CDR1 MNHEY, CDR2 SVGAGI. This CDR3 is built from 15 residues. The CDR3 nucleotides read TGTGCCAGCAGTTGGGGACAGGGAACTAAAAACATTCAGTACTTC. This sequence encodes CASSWGQGTKNIQYF.

The gene calls are TRBV5-1 and TRBJ2-1, with D perhaps matching TRBD1 (6 bases). Germline values: CDR1 SGHRS, CDR2 YFSETQ. The V end was cut by 3 bases, the J end by 6 bases, with 16 bases between. This CDR3 is built from 15 residues. CDR3 residues: CASSWGPEGVNEQFF. For the CDR3, the DNA is TGCGCCAGCAGCTGGGGGCCAGAAGGGGTCAATGAGCAGTTCTTC.

This clone has just a few counts. The V call is TRBV5-1, the J call TRBJ1-2; tentatively, D is TRBD1 (5 bases). The CDR3 is 14 amino acids. Germline V gives CDR1 SGHRS, CDR2 YFSETQ. The V gene lost 0 bases and the J gene lost 7 bases, with 13 bases spanning the gap. The CDR3 region is CASSLDTREGGYTF. CDR3 in DNA: TGCGCCAGCAGCTTGGACACCAGGGAAGGTGGCTACACCTTC.

The CDR3 DNA sequence: TGTGCCAGCAGTCTCCGGACAGGCAACTATGGCTACACCTTC. Its translation is CASSLRTGNYGYTF. The genes are TRBV7-2 and TRBJ1-2; 7 bases match TRBD1. The germline gives CDR1 SGHTA, CDR2 FQGNSA. The CDR3 contains 14 residues. The J segment lost 2 bases and the V segment lost 6 bases, leaving 6 bases of the junction unmatched.

The CDR3 coding sequence is TGTGCCAGCAGCCTGTGGGAGTTTGAAAAACTGTTTTTT. Translated: CASSLWEFEKLFF. V and J are TRBV6-5 and TRBJ1-4, with D uncertain. The germline CDR1 and CDR2 sequences are MNHEY and SVGAGI. The CDR3 has 13 amino acids. V was cut by 6 bases and J by 7 bases, with 12 bases left in between.

The chain joins TRBV18 to TRBJ2-3; D possibly corresponds to TRBD2 (6 bases). The germline V gene has CDR1 KGHSH and CDR2 LQKENI. Trimming removed 1 base from V and 0 bases from J, with 11 bases in between. The CDR3 loop spans 16 amino acids. The CDR3, as DNA: TGTGCCAGCTCACCACAGGAGGGGTCTAGCACAGATACGCAGTATTTT. The encoded protein is CASSPQEGSSTDTQYF.

The chain recombines TRBV6-5 with TRBJ1-1; D is uncertain. Per germline, CDR1 MNHEY and CDR2 SVGAGI. This CDR3 comprises 15 residues. V lost 2 bases, J lost 1 base, and 11 bases lay in between. The CDR3 bases are TGTGCCAGCAGTTACAACGGGGTAGCGAACACTGAAGCTTTCTTT. Translation: CASSYNGVANTEAFF.

V gene TRBV24-1 combines with J gene TRBJ2-2, with 7 bases identical to TRBD1. This CDR3 has 17 amino acids. Germline V CDR1 and CDR2: KGHDR, SFDVKD. V dropped 2 bases and J dropped 0; count of bases not matched to a gene: 5. The chain's CDR3 is CATSDYSDRSNTGELFF. The CDR3, as DNA: TGTGCCACCAGTGATTATTCGGACAGGTCGAACACCGGGGAGCTGTTTTTT.

The chain combines TRBV20-1 with TRBJ2-7; weak D call: TRBD2 (5 bases). The CDR3 covers 13 residues. The germline V and J ends were trimmed by 3 bases and 4 bases, with 13 bases remaining between them. Germline V CDR1 and CDR2: DFQATT, SNEGSKA (reference sequence). Here the CDR3 DNA reads TGCAGTGCTAGTCCGGGGAGAAGTTACGAGCAGTACTTC. This gives the protein CSASPGRSYEQYF.

This rearrangement joins TRBV7-2 to TRBJ1-1; 9 nucleotides agree with TRBD1. The CDR3 sequence is 15 residues long. Germline CDR1 and CDR2: SGHTA and FQGNSA. After removal of 4 bases from V and 4 bases from J, the junction contained 7 bases not matched to a gene. CDR3 loop: CASSSTGGGSTEAFF. The CDR3 coding sequence is TGTGCCAGCAGCTCTACAGGGGGCGGAAGCACTGAAGCTTTCTTT.

The chain is built from TRBV11-3 and TRBJ2-3; D not certain. CDR3 length equals 13 residues. The germline V and J ends were trimmed by 8 bases and 0 bases, with 9 bases remaining between them. Germline V gives CDR1 SGHNT, CDR2 YENEEA. The CDR3 sequence is CASEHSSTDTQYF. The CDR3 DNA is TGTGCCAGCGAACATTCTAGCACAGATACGCAGTATTTT.

J is TRBJ2-6 and V is TRBV7-8; 9 bases agree with TRBD1. Germline CDR1 SGHVS, CDR2 FQNEAQ. This CDR3 contains 17 residues. J was trimmed by 2 bases and V by 2 bases; bases with no gene match: 4. As DNA, the CDR3 is TGTGCCAGCAGCTTATCCCGGACAGGGGCTGGGGCCAACGTCCTGACTTTC. Its protein is CASSLSRTGAGANVLTF.